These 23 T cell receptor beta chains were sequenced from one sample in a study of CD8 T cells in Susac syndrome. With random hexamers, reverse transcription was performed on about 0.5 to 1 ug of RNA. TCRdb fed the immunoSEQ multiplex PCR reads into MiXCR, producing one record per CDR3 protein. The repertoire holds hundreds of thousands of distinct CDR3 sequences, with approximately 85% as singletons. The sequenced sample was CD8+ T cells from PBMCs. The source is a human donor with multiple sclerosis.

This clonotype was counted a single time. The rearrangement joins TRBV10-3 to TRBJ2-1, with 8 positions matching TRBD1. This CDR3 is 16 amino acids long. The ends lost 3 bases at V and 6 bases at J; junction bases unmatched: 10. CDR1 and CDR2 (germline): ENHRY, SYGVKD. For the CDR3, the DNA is TGTGCCATCAGTGACCTCAGACAGGGGTCTATCAATGAGCAGTTCTTC. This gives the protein CAISDLRQGSINEQFF.

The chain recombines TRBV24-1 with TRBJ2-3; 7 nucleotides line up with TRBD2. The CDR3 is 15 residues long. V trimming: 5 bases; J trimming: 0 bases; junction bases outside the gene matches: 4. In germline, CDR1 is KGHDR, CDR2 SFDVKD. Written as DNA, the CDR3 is TGTGCCACCAGTGGGGCTAGCGGTAGCACAGATACGCAGTATTTT. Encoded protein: CATSGASGSTDTQYF.

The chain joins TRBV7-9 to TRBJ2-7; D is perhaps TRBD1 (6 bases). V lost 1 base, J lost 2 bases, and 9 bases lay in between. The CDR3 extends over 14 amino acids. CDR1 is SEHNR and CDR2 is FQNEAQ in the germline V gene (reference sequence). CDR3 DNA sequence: TGTGCCAGCAGCTTAGTTGACAGGACCTACGAGCAGTACTTC. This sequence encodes CASSLVDRTYEQYF.

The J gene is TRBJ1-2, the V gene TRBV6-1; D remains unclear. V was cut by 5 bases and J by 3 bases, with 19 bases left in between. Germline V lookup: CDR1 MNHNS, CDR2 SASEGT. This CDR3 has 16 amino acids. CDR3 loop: CASSPIQFGVDYGYTF. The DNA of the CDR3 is TGTGCCAGCAGTCCAATACAGTTCGGAGTAGACTATGGCTACACCTTC.

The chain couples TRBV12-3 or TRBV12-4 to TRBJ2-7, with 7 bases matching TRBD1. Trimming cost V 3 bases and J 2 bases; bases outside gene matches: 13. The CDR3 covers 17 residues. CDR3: CASSFKANKGATYEQYF. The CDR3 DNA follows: TGTGCCAGCAGTTTTAAGGCTAACAAGGGGGCAACCTACGAGCAGTACTTC.

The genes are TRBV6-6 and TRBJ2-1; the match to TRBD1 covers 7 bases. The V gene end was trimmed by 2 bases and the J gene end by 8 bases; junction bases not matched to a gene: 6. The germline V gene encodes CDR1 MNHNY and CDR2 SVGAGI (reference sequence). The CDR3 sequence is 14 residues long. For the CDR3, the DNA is TGTGCCAGCAGTTACACAACGACAGGGCATGAGCAGTTCTTC. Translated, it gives CASSYTTTGHEQFF.

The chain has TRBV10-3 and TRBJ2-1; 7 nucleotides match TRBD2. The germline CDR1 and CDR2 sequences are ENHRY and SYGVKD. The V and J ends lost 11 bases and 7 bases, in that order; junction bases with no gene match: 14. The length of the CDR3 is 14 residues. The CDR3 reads CASNPGTIANEQFF. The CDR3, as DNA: TGTGCCTCCAACCCCGGGACTATAGCGAATGAGCAGTTCTTC.

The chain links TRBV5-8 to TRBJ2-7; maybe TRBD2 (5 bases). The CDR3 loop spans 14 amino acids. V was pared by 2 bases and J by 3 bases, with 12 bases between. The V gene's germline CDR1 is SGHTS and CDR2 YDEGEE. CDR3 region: CASSFEGPVYEQYF. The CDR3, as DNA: TGTGCCAGCAGCTTCGAGGGCCCCGTCTACGAGCAGTACTTC.

CDR3 nucleotides: TGTGCCAGCAGTGAGGGTCTGTCTAATGAAAAACTGTTTTTT. This sequence encodes CASSEGLSNEKLFF. This chain uses TRBV2 with TRBJ1-4; D remains unclear. This CDR3 comprises 14 residues. Trimming removed 3 bases at V and 3 bases at J, with 8 bases between. CDR1 and CDR2 (germline): SNHLY, FYNNEI.

The CDR3 spells CASSDTPGLAGGDYEQYF. In DNA form, the CDR3 reads TGTGCCAGCAGCGATACCCCGGGACTAGCGGGAGGGGACTACGAGCAGTACTTC. The genes are TRBV5-4 and TRBJ2-7; 16 bases fit TRBD2. Germline lookup yields CDR1 SGHNT and CDR2 YYREEE (reference sequence). The V and J ends lost 4 bases and 3 bases, in that order; junction bases with no gene match: 10. The CDR3 totals 18 residues.

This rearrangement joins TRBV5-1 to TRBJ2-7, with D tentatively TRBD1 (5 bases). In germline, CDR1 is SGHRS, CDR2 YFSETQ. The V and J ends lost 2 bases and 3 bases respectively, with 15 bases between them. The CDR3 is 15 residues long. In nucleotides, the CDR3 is TGCGCCAGCAGCTTCGGCGCAGGGTTATACTACGAGCAGTACTTC. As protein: CASSFGAGLYYEQYF.

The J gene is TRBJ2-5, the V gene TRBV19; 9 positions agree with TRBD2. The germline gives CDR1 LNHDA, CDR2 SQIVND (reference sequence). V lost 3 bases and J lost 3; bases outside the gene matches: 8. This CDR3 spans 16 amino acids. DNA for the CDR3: TGTGCCAGTAGTATGTCCTGGCGGGAGGGCGAAGAGACCCAGTACTTC. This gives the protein CASSMSWREGEETQYF.

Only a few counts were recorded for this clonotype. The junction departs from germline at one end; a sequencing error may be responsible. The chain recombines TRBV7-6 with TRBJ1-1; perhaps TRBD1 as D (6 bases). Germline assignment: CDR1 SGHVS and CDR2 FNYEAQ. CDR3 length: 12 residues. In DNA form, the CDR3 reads TGTGCCAGCAGCTTTATGGGGGCTGAAGTTTTCTTT. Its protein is CASSFMGAEVFF.

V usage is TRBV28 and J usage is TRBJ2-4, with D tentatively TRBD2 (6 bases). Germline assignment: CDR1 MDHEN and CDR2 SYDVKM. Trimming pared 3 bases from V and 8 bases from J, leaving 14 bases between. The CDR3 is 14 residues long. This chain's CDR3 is CASSFPGGEDIQYF. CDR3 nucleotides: TGTGCCAGCAGTTTCCCCGGAGGGGAGGACATTCAGTACTTC.

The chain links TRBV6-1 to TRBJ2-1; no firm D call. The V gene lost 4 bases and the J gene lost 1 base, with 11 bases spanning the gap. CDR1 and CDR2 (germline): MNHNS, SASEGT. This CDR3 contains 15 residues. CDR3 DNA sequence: TGTGCCAGCAGTGTTGTAGGGCTTTCCTACAATGAGCAGTTCTTC. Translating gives CASSVVGLSYNEQFF.

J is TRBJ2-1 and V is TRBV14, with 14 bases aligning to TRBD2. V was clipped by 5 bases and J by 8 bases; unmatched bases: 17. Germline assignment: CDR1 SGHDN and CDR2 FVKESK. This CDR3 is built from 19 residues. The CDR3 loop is CASSSGGLAGGPRLYEQFF. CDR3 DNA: TGTGCCAGCAGCTCCGGCGGACTAGCGGGAGGCCCCCGGTTATATGAGCAGTTCTTC.

The CDR3, as DNA: TGTGCCAGCAGTTTAAAACTAGCGGGGGAGACCCAGTACTTC. It is translated as CASSLKLAGETQYF. The chain recombines TRBV27 with TRBJ2-5; 10 positions agree with TRBD2. The V gene's germline CDR1 is MNHEY and CDR2 SMNVEV (reference sequence). With 2 bases clipped from V and 5 bases from J, the junction kept 2 bases outside the gene matches. The CDR3 is made up of 14 amino acids.

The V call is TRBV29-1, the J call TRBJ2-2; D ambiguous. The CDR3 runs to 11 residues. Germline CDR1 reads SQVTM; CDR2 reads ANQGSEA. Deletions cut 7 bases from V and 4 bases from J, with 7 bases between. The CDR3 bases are TGCAGCGCCGCTAGCACCGGGGAGCTGTTTTTT. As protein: CSAASTGELFF.

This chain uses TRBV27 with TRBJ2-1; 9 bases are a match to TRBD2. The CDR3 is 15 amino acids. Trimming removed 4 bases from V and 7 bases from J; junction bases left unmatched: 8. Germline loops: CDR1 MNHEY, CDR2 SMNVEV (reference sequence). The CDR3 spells CASSSTSGPGNEQFF. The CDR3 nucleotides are TGTGCCAGCAGTTCCACTAGCGGGCCGGGGAATGAGCAGTTCTTC.

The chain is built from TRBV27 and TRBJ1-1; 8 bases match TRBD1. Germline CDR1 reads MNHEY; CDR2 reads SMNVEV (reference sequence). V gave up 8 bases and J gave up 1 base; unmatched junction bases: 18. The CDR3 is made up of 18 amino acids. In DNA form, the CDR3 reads TGTGCCAGCGGATATTGGCCACTCCAGGGGGCCGCGAACACTGAAGCTTTCTTT. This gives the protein CASGYWPLQGAANTEAFF.

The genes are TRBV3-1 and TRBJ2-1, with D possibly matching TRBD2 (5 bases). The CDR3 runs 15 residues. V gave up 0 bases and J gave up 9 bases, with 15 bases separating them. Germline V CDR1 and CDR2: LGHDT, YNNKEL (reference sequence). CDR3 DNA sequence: TGTGCCAGCAGCCAAGATATTGGGCTAGCCTTTGAGCAGTTCTTC. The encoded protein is CASSQDIGLAFEQFF.

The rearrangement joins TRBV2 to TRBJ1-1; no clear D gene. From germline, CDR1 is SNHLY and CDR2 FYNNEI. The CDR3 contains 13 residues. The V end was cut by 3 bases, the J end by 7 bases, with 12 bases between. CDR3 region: CASSDSGSVEAFF. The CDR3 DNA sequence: TGTGCCAGCAGTGATTCCGGGTCCGTTGAAGCTTTCTTT.

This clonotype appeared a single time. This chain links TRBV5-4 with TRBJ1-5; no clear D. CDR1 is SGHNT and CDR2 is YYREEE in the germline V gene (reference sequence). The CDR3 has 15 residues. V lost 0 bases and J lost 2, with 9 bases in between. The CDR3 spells CASSLEPAGNQPQHF. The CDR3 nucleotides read TGTGCCAGCAGCTTGGAGCCAGCGGGCAATCAGCCCCAGCATTTT.